A selection of T cell receptor beta chains follows, all from one sample in a study of blood T cell repertoires in COVID-19. Libraries were prepared by immunoSEQ multiplex PCR; TCRdb keeps only in-frame clonotypes and omits some of them. Among about 68,000 clones listed, around 85% were seen once. Specimen: peripheral blood. Every receptor here comes from a woman aged 45-65 years with acute or convalescent COVID-19. The CDR3 runs from the conserved cysteine through the conserved F or W. A D gene is named only where the DNA matches it firmly. Size is stated for part of the rows, as once, few or many counts, or as a class when the clone is expanded.

abundance	v_gene	j_gene	d_gene	CDR3nt	CDR3aa
NA	TRBV18	TRBJ2-3	TRBD1	TGTGCCAGCTCACTTGGACAGGGGGCTTTGACAGATACGCAGTATTTT	CASSLGQGALTDTQYF
NA	TRBV30	TRBJ2-3	NA	TGTGCCTGGAGTGGCGGGGGCTACGATACGCAGTATTTT	CAWSGGGYDTQYF
NA	TRBV7-9	TRBJ2-3	TRBD1	TGTGCCAGCGGGACAGGCCAGGCAGATACGCAGTATTTT	CASGTGQADTQYF
NA	TRBV5-4	TRBJ2-3	NA	TGTGCCAGCAGCTTGGGAGGCGGGGCCGGCTTAGATACGCAGTATTTT	CASSLGGGAGLDTQYF
medium-sized	TRBV3-1/TRBV3-2	TRBJ1-1	NA	TGTGCCAGCAGCCATCAGGGAAGGGTGGCTTTCTTT	CASSHQGRVAFF
NA	TRBV5-4	TRBJ2-1	NA	TGTGCCAGCAGCTTGCTTGACCCCCGGGATGAGCAGTTCTTC	CASSLLDPRDEQFF
NA	TRBV6-5	TRBJ2-1	NA	TGTGCCAGCAGTTACTCGAGGGCGGCGGATGAGCAGTTCTTC	CASSYSRAADEQFF
NA	TRBV2	TRBJ2-3	TRBD1	TGTGCCAGCAGTCCGGACAGGTCGAGAGCAGATACGCAGTATTTT	CASSPDRSRADTQYF
NA	TRBV7-2	TRBJ1-6	TRBD1	TGTGCCAGCAGCACCCGGACAGGGGCATATTCACCCCTCCACTTT	CASSTRTGAYSPLHF
NA	TRBV7-6	TRBJ2-5	TRBD2	TGTGCCAGCAGCCTTGGGATCCAGCGGGGGGCACAAGAGACCCAGTACTTC	CASSLGIQRGAQETQYF
once	TRBV6-1	TRBJ1-5	NA	TGTGCCAGCAGTGAAGCGGGGGGGGGCGGTCAGCCCCAGCATTTT	CASSEAGGGGQPQHF
NA	TRBV6-2/TRBV6-3	TRBJ2-2	NA	TGTGCCAGCAGTTACATGACTAGTGGTAACACCGGGGAGCTGTTTTTT	CASSYMTSGNTGELFF
few	TRBV19	TRBJ2-7	NA	TGTGCCAGTAGCGGCAGGGGTTTATCCTACGAGCAGTACTTC	CASSGRGLSYEQYF
few	TRBV12-5	TRBJ2-2	TRBD2	TGTGCTAGTAATAGCGGGAGTGCCACCGGGGAGCTGTTTTTT	CASNSGSATGELFF
NA	TRBV5-5	TRBJ1-1	TRBD1	TGTGCCAGCAGCTCCTCCGCCGGGACAGAGAACACTGAAGCTTTCTTT	CASSSSAGTENTEAFF
NA	TRBV7-9	TRBJ2-3	NA	TGTGCCAGCAGCTTACCACTACACACAGATACGCAGTATTTT	CASSLPLHTDTQYF
NA	TRBV7-9	TRBJ1-1	NA	TGTGCCAGCAGCTTAACCAGGAACACTGAAGCTTTCTTT	CASSLTRNTEAFF
NA	TRBV3-1/TRBV3-2	TRBJ1-3	NA	TGTGCCAGCAGCCAGATGGGGGGCTCTGGAAACACCATATATTTT	CASSQMGGSGNTIYF
NA	TRBV4-1	TRBJ1-5	TRBD1	TGCGCCAGCAGCCAAGATCAATGGGACAGGGGCGGACATCAGCCCCAGCATTTT	CASSQDQWDRGGHQPQHF
NA	TRBV10-3	TRBJ1-3	NA	TGTGCCATCAGTGAGTCGGGTCCAGGGGCGCCTGGAAACACCATATATTTT	CAISESGPGAPGNTIYF
NA	TRBV5-8	TRBJ1-1	NA	TGTGCCAGCAGCCCCATGGTACAGGAGTCAGACACTGAAGCTTTCTTT	CASSPMVQESDTEAFF
NA	TRBV6-5	TRBJ2-1	NA	TGTGCCAGCAGTTATGCTTGGGGGGGGCGCAATGAGCAGTTCTTC	CASSYAWGGRNEQFF
NA	TRBV7-3	TRBJ2-1	TRBD2	TGTGCCAGCAGCTCCCCGGACCTAGCGGGAGGAAACAATGAGCAGTTCTTC	CASSSPDLAGGNNEQFF
NA	TRBV28	TRBJ2-7	NA	TGTGCCAGCAGTTCCCCCCCATTCTACGAGCAGTACTTC	CASSSPPFYEQYF
NA	TRBV6-5	TRBJ2-2	NA	TGTGCCAGCAGGGGGGGTAATAGGGTCACCGGGGAGCTGTTTTTT	CASRGGNRVTGELFF
NA	TRBV30	TRBJ2-3	NA	TGTGCCTGGAGTCCCGTCTTGAGAGGAGATACGCAGTATTTT	CAWSPVLRGDTQYF
NA	TRBV6-6	TRBJ1-1	NA	TGTGCCAGCAGTTACGCGGAAGAGACCGCTGAAGCTTTCTTT	CASSYAEETAEAFF
NA	TRBV11-2	TRBJ1-1	NA	TGTGCCAGCAGCCTAGCCCCTAGAGGCACTGAAGCTTTCTTT	CASSLAPRGTEAFF
NA	TRBV30	TRBJ2-3	TRBD1	TGTGCCTGGAGTCCCGGGACAGGCACAGATACGCAGTATTTT	CAWSPGTGTDTQYF
few	TRBV5-1	TRBJ2-1	NA	TGCGCCAGCAGCGTCGCCGGGACCTACAATGAGCAGTTCTTC	CASSVAGTYNEQFF
NA	TRBV2	TRBJ2-5	TRBD2	TGTGCCAGCAGTTCGACTAGCGGGGGGGAGACCCAGTACTTC	CASSSTSGGETQYF
NA	TRBV5-1	TRBJ2-5	TRBD2	TGCGCCAGCAGCTGGAGGCTAGCGGGGGGGTCGGAGACCCAGTACTTC	CASSWRLAGGSETQYF
NA	TRBV7-8	TRBJ1-2	TRBD1	TGTGCCAGCAGCCCGAGGGACAGTACAATCCATGGCTACACCTTC	CASSPRDSTIHGYTF
NA	TRBV20-1	TRBJ2-5	NA	TGCAGTGCTAGTCAGGCAGGTAGCGCGTACCAAGAGACCCAGTACTTC	CSASQAGSAYQETQYF
NA	TRBV5-1	TRBJ2-2	TRBD1	TGCGCCAGCAGCCCTCCCCCGGGACAGGGGAACACCGGGGAGCTGTTTTTT	CASSPPPGQGNTGELFF
NA	TRBV12-3/TRBV12-4	TRBJ2-5	NA	TGTGCCAGCAGTGAAATCAGAGGGACCCAGTACTTC	CASSEIRGTQYF
NA	TRBV6-5	TRBJ1-4	NA	TGTGCCACCCTTCCTTGGCAGGGTGTTGAAAAACTGTTTTTT	CATLPWQGVEKLFF
NA	TRBV18	TRBJ2-1	NA	TGTGCCAGCTCACCCCAGGGCCTTCTTTACAATGAGCAGTTCTTC	CASSPQGLLYNEQFF
NA	TRBV5-1	TRBJ2-7	NA	TGCGCCAGCAGCTTTTTAGGGGGTAACGCCTACGAGCAGTACTTC	CASSFLGGNAYEQYF
NA	TRBV7-2	TRBJ2-5	NA	TGTGCCAGCAGCTTTTATAGCGGAACCCAAGAGACCCAGTACTTC	CASSFYSGTQETQYF
NA	TRBV6-5	TRBJ1-1	NA	TGTGCCAGCAGTTACAAGGGGTCCACTGAAGCTTTCTTT	CASSYKGSTEAFF
NA	TRBV2	TRBJ1-2	NA	TGTGCCAGCAGTCCAGCTAACTATGGCTACACCTTC	CASSPANYGYTF